The sequence of this T cell receptor (beta chain) was determined in a study of T cells in localized non-small cell lung cancer. Germline CDR1 reads MGHRA; CDR2 reads YSYEKL. This CDR3 spans 14 amino acids. The V end was cut by 1 base, the J end by 7 bases, with 13 bases between. Sequencing used immunoSEQ multiplex PCR; TCRdb keeps in-frame clones, though not all of them. The sample yields 55,000 to 75,000 clones, roughly nine tenths seen once. This clone occurred a few times. The target antigen is unknown. The study's findings and limits: Of the tissues analyzed, uninvolved adjacent lung showed maximal T cell clonality, greater than tumor. With higher T cell density in blood came longer overall survival.

The rearrangement uses TRBV4-1 and TRBJ1-2; D is unclear. The sample was peripheral blood, taken before any cancer treatment. This clonotype was obtained from a male donor aged 60 or older with stage III squamous cell lung carcinoma. The CDR3: CASSQASSEGGYTF. The CDR3, as DNA: TGCGCCAGCAGCCAAGCGAGCTCGGAGGGTGGCTACACCTTC.